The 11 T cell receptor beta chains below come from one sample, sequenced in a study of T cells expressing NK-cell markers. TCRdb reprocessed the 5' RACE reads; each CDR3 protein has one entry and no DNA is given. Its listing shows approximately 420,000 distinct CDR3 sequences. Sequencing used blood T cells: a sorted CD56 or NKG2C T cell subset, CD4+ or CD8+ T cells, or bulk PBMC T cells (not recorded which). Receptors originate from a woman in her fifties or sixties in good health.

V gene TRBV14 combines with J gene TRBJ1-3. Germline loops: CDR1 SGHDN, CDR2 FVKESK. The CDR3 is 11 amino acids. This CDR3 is CASSQWPAIYF.

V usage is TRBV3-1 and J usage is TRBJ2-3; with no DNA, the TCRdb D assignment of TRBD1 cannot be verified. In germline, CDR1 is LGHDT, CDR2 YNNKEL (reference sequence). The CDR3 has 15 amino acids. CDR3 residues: CASFNSGGDTDTQYF.

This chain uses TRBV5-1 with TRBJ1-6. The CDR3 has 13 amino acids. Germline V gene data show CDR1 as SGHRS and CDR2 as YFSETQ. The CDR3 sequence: CASSLAGYSPLHF.

The CDR3 protein is CASSFRTSVGTDTQYF. The rearrangement joins TRBV12-3 or TRBV12-4 to TRBJ2-3; as DNA is missing, the TRBD2 call by TCRdb cannot be tested. CDR3 size: 16 residues.

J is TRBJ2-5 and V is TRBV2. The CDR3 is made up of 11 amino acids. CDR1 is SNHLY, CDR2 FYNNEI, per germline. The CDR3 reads CASTFEETQYF.

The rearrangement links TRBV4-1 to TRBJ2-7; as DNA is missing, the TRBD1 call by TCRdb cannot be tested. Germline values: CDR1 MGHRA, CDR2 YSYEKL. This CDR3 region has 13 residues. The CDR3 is CASRPLGKNEQYF.

The CDR3 spells CASSFHTELFF. This chain joins TRBV12-3 or TRBV12-4 and TRBJ1-4. This CDR3 region has 11 residues.

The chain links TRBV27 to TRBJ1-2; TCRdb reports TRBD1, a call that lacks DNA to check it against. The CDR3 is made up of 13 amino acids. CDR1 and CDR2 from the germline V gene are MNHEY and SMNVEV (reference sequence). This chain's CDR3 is CASRGRGQYGYTF.

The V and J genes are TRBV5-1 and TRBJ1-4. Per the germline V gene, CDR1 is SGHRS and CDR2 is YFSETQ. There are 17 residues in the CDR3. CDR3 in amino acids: CASSLGPLGSTNEKLFF.

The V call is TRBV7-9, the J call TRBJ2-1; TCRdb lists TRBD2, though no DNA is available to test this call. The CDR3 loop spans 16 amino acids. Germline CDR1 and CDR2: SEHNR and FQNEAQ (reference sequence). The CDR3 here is CASSFVLAGARNEQFF.

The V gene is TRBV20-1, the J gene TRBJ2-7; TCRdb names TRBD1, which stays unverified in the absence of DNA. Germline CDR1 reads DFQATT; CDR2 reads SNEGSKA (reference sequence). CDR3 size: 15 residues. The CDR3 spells CSAPRPRDSTYEQYF.